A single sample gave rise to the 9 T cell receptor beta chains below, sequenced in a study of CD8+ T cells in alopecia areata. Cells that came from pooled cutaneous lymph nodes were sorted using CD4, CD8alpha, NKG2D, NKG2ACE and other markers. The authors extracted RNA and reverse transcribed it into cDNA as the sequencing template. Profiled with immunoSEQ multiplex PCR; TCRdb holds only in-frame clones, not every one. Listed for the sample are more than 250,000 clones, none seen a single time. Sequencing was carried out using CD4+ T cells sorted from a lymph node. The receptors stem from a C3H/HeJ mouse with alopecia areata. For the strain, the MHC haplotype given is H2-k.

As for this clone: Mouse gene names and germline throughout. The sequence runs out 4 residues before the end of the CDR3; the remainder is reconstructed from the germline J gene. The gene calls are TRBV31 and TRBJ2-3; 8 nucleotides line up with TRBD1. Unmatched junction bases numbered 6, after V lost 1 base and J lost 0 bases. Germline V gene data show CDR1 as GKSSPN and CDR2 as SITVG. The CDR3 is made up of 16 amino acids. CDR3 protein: CAWSRWTGSSAETLYF. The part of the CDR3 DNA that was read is TGTGCCTGGAGTCGATGGACAGGGTCCAGTGCAGAA.

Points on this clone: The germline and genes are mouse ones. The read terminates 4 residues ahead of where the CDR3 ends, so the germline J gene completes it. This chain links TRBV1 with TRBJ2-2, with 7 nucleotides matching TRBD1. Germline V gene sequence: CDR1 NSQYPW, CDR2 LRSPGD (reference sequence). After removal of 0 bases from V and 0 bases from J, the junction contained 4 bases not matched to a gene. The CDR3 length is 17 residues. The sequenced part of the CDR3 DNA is TGCACCTGCAGTGCAGAAAGAGGGACAGCAAACACCGGG. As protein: CTCSAERGTANTG. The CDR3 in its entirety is CTCSAERGTANTGQLYF.

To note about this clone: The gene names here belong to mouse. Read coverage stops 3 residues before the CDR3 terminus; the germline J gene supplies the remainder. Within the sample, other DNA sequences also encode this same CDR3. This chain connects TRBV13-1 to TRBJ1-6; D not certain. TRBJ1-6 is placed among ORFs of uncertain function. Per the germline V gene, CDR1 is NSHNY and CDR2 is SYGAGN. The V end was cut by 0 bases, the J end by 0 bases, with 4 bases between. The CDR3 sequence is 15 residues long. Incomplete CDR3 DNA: TGTGCCAGCAGTGATGTCCTTTCCTATAATTCGCCC. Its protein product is CASSDVLSYNSP. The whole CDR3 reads CASSDVLSYNSPLYF.

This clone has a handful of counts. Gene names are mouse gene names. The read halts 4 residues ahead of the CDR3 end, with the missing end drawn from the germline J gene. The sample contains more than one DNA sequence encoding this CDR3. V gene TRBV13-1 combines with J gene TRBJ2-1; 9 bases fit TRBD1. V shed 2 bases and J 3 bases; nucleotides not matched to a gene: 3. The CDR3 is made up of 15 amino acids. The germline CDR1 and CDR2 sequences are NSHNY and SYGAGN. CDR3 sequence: CASSEETGGYAEQFF. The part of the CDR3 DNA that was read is TGTGCCAGCAGTGAAGAGACAGGGGGCTATGCT.

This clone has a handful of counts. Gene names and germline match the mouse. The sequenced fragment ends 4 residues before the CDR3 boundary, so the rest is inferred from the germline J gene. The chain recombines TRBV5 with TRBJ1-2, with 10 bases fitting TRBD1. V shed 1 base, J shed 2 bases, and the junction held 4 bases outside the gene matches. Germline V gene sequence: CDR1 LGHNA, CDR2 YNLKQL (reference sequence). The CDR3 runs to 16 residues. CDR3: CASSQGTGGLNSDYTF. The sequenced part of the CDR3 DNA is TGTGCCAGCAGCCAAGGGACAGGGGGTCTCAACTCC.

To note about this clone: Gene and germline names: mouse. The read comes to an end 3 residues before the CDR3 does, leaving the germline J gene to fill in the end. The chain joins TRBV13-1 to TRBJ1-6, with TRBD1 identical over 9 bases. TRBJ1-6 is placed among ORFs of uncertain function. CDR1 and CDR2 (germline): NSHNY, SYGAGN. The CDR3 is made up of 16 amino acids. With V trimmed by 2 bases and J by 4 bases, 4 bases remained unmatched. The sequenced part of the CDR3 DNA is TGTGCCAGCAGTGACCCGGGACAGGGATATAATTCGCCC. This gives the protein CASSDPGQGYNSP. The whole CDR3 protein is CASSDPGQGYNSPLYF.

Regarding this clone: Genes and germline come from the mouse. CDR3 DNA (partial): TGCACCTGCAGTGTGGACAGGGGGAACTCC. Its protein is CTCSVDRGNS. The CDR3 reads in full as CTCSVDRGNSDYTF. The rearrangement joins TRBV1 to TRBJ1-2; 10 bases agree with TRBD1. Sequencing ends 4 residues short of the CDR3 end; the germline J gene provides the rest. The ends lost 4 bases at V and 2 bases at J; junction bases unmatched: 1. There are 14 residues in the CDR3. Germline CDR1 NSQYPW, CDR2 LRSPGD (reference sequence).

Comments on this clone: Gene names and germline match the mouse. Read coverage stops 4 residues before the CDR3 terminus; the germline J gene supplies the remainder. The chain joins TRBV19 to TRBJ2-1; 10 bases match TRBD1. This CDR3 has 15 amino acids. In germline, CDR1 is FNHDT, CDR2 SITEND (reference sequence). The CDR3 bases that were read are TGTGCCAGCAGTATCCGGGACAGGGGTAGGGCT. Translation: CASSIRDRGRA. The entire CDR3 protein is CASSIRDRGRAEQFF.

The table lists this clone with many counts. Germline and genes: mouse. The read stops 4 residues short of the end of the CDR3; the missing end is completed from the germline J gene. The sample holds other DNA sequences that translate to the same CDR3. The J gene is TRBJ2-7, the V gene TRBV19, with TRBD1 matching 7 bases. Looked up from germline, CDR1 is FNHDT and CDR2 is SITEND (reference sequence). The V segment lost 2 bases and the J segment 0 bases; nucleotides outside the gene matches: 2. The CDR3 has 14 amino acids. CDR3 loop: CASSIRDSSYEQYF. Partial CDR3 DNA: TGTGCCAGCAGTATCCGGGACAGCTCCTAT.